The next 15 T cell receptor beta chains were all read from a single sample in a study of blood T cell repertoires in COVID-19. Data came from immunoSEQ multiplex PCR; TCRdb stores just in-frame clones and leaves some out. This table holds approximately 140,000 clones, about 87% found once. Input material: peripheral blood. These receptors were obtained from a middle-aged woman with acute or convalescent COVID-19.

This clone occurred a few times. The chain uses TRBV5-1 and TRBJ2-4, with 8 nucleotides matching TRBD1. The CDR3 has 14 amino acids. Germline V gene sequence: CDR1 SGHRS, CDR2 YFSETQ. The ends lost 3 bases at V and 8 bases at J; junction bases unmatched: 7. The CDR3 reads CASSYAGTGDIQYF. The CDR3 DNA reads TGCGCCAGCAGCTACGCCGGGACAGGCGACATTCAGTACTTC.

This clone came up a few times. The chain links TRBV7-9 to TRBJ2-7; 7 bases align to TRBD1. The CDR3 loop spans 13 amino acids. Trimming removed 11 bases from V and 4 bases from J; junction bases left unmatched: 11. Germline V gene data show CDR1 as SEHNR and CDR2 as FQNEAQ (reference sequence). CDR3 sequence (DNA): TGTGCCCTCAACAGGGGCCAGGGGTACGAGCAGTACTTC. Translation: CALNRGQGYEQYF.

This chain connects TRBV9 to TRBJ1-5, with D perhaps matching TRBD1 (5 bases). V lost 3 bases to trimming and J lost 2 bases, with 12 bases between them. The CDR3 is made up of 15 amino acids. The V gene's germline CDR1 is SGDLS and CDR2 YYNGEE. The CDR3, as DNA: TGTGCCAGCAGCGCCGGGGGGGACGGCAATCAGCCCCAGCATTTT. Translation gives CASSAGGDGNQPQHF.

The rearrangement joins TRBV19 to TRBJ1-1; D possibly corresponds to TRBD1 (6 bases). Deletions cut 6 bases from V and 0 bases from J, with 8 bases between. Per germline, CDR1 LNHDA and CDR2 SQIVND (reference sequence). This CDR3 comprises 13 residues. The CDR3 here is CASRQGMNTEAFF. CDR3 coding DNA: TGTGCCAGTAGACAGGGAATGAACACTGAAGCTTTCTTT.

The rearrangement joins TRBV10-3 to TRBJ2-4; maybe TRBD1 (6 bases). Between the trimmed V and J ends, which lost 4 bases and 3 bases, there was a span of 16 bases. This CDR3 is 16 amino acids long. CDR1 is ENHRY, CDR2 SYGVKD, per germline. The CDR3 nucleotides read TGTGCCATCAGTGCGGACAGAGCCTCAGACAAAAACATTCAGTACTTC. Amino acid sequence: CAISADRASDKNIQYF.

V usage is TRBV7-8 and J usage is TRBJ1-6; D might be TRBD1 (6 bases). V lost 4 bases to trimming and J lost 0 bases, with 16 bases between them. The CDR3 loop spans 18 amino acids. Germline values: CDR1 SGHVS, CDR2 FQNEAQ. Written as DNA, the CDR3 is TGTGCCAGCAGCTCCAGGGGCCTTTATAGCTCCTATAATTCACCCCTCCACTTT. It is translated as CASSSRGLYSSYNSPLHF.

This sequence joins TRBV4-3 and TRBJ2-5; tentative D call: TRBD2 (6 bases). CDR1 is LGHNA, CDR2 YSLEER, per germline. The CDR3 has 14 residues. The V end lost 1 base, the J end lost 4 bases, and 10 bases lay between the germline ends. The CDR3 region has the DNA TGCGCCAGCAGCCAAGGCGGCGGGGTAGAGACCCAGTACTTC. This translates into CASSQGGGVETQYF.

This chain uses TRBV27 with TRBJ1-2; 8 bases line up with TRBD1. The CDR3 covers 12 residues. Looked up from germline, CDR1 is MNHEY and CDR2 is SMNVEV (reference sequence). The V and J ends lost 8 bases and 7 bases, in that order; junction bases with no gene match: 6. CDR3 residues: CASRDRMVGYTF. The CDR3, as DNA: TGTGCCAGCCGGGACAGGATGGTTGGCTACACCTTC.

The J gene is TRBJ2-7, the V gene TRBV5-4; 11 nucleotides line up with TRBD2. Trimming at V came to 4 bases and at J to 3 bases, leaving 3 bases not matched to a gene. This CDR3 is built from 14 residues. CDR1 is SGHNT and CDR2 is YYREEE in the germline V gene (reference sequence). For the CDR3, the DNA is TGTGCCAGCAGCCCGACTAGCGGGGACTACGAGCAGTACTTC. Translating gives CASSPTSGDYEQYF. Supplemented by reference TRBV5-4 and TRBJ2-7, the full variable domain reads ETGVTQSPTHLIKTRGQQVTLRCSSQSGHNTVSWYQQALGQGPQFIFQYYREEENGRGNFPPRFSGLQFPNYSSELNVNALELDDSALYLCASSPTSGDYEQYFGPGTRLTVT.

The chain links TRBV5-1 to TRBJ2-3, with 8 bases aligning to TRBD2. Trimming at V came to 7 bases and at J to 1 base, leaving 5 bases not matched to a gene. The V gene's germline CDR1 is SGHRS and CDR2 YFSETQ. The CDR3 runs 14 residues. This CDR3 is CASGRSGGTDTQYF. The CDR3 bases are TGCGCCAGCGGCCGTAGCGGGGGCACAGATACGCAGTATTTT. The full variable domain, with the rest looked up from reference TRBV5-1 and TRBJ2-3, is KAGVTQTPRYLIKTRGQQVTLSCSPISGHRSVSWYQQTPGQGLQFLFEYFSETQRNKGNFPGRFSGRQFSNSRSEMNVSTLELGDSALYLCASGRSGGTDTQYFGPGTRLTVL.

The chain joins TRBV29-1 to TRBJ1-1; D may be TRBD1 (5 bases). The CDR3 runs to 11 residues. V gave up 7 bases and J gave up 5 bases, with 11 bases separating them. Germline CDR1 SQVTM, CDR2 ANQGSEA. CDR3 residues: CSARYRTEAFF. Here the CDR3 DNA reads TGCAGCGCTCGCTACAGGACTGAAGCTTTCTTT.

This clone appeared once. CDR3 nucleotide sequence: TGTGCCAGCAGCCGGGGACTAGATAACGATGAGCAGTTCTTC. This sequence encodes CASSRGLDNDEQFF. The V gene is TRBV5-4, the J gene TRBJ2-1; 8 positions match TRBD2. The V gene's germline CDR1 is SGHNT and CDR2 YYREEE (reference sequence). J lost 8 bases, V lost 4 bases, and 8 bases had no gene match. The CDR3 runs 14 residues. The full variable domain, with the rest looked up from reference TRBV5-4 and TRBJ2-1, is ETGVTQSPTHLIKTRGQQVTLRCSSQSGHNTVSWYQQALGQGPQFIFQYYREEENGRGNFPPRFSGLQFPNYSSELNVNALELDDSALYLCASSRGLDNDEQFFGPGTRLTVL.

This clone came up once. This chain links TRBV10-3 with TRBJ2-2, with 7 bases lining up with TRBD2. The trim removed 6 bases at V and 1 base at J, leaving 8 bases unmatched. Germline V gene sequence: CDR1 ENHRY, CDR2 SYGVKD. The CDR3 extends over 16 amino acids. CDR3 residues: CAIRTSRSMNTGELFF. Here the CDR3 DNA reads TGTGCCATCAGGACTAGCCGATCTATGAACACCGGGGAGCTGTTTTTT.

V is TRBV7-3 and J is TRBJ2-3, with TRBD1 identical over 8 bases. The germline gives CDR1 SGHTA, CDR2 FQGTGA. The CDR3 is made up of 14 amino acids. J was trimmed by 5 bases and V by 5 bases; bases with no gene match: 6. DNA of the CDR3: TGTGCCAGCAGCCGAACAGGGGGGTTAGATACGCAGTATTTT. It specifies CASSRTGGLDTQYF.

This clone was observed a single time. The CDR3 DNA sequence: TGTGCCAGCAGCTTGGGGGGGGACAGGAGCTACGAGCAGTACTTC. Translation: CASSLGGDRSYEQYF. The V call is TRBV5-4, the J call TRBJ2-7; 8 bases map to TRBD1. Trimming removed 0 bases from V and 3 bases from J; junction bases left unmatched: 5. Germline assignment: CDR1 SGHNT and CDR2 YYREEE (reference sequence). The CDR3 is 15 amino acids.